This TCR beta chain comes out of a study of OX40 agonist ivuxolimab in advanced cancers. Looking at the study overall: While on treatment, patients had intravenous ivuxolimab at 0.01 to 10 mg/kg every 2 weeks.

Comment on this clone: Antigen: not known.

Broader study findings: It was not determined which antigens were specifically recognized by the peripheral T cells that had undergone clonal expansion.

Data came from immunoSEQ multiplex PCR; TCRdb stores just in-frame clones and leaves some out. Of 30,000 to 40,000 clones listed, approximately 89% are singletons. The origin of this receptor is an adult with an advanced solid tumor such as melanoma, head and neck, liver or kidney cancer. The sequenced sample was CD4+ or CD8+ T cells sorted from blood, obtained in a trial of the OX40 agonist ivuxolimab.

The CDR3 reads CASRGRGGSYNEQFF. The CDR3 nucleotides are TGTGCCAGCAGGGGCCGGGGGGGCTCCTACAATGAGCAGTTCTTC. This rearrangement joins TRBV28 to TRBJ2-1; 8 bases match TRBD2. Germline V lookup: CDR1 MDHEN, CDR2 SYDVKM. Trimming took 6 bases from V and 0 from J; bases not matched to a gene: 4. This CDR3 comprises 15 residues.